The entry below describes one T cell receptor beta chain. Its antigen is as yet unknown. The data belong to a study of tumor-infiltrating lymphocytes in primary liver carcinoma. Study-level background: There were roughly 3.5 to 7.13 million productive TCRbeta reads per sample, a yield similar across tissue types.

This CDR3 spans 13 amino acids. Germline values: CDR1 SNHLY, CDR2 FYNNEI. With 2 bases clipped from V and 10 bases from J, the junction kept 2 bases outside the gene matches. Priming with a constant-region primer yielded TCR beta cDNA from around 0.45 ug total RNA. Libraries of TCR beta came from three nested multiplex PCR rounds with slightly modified ARM-PCR. TRBV1-TRBV30 forward primers and a C-beta reverse primer were used in the first two PCR rounds, which each ran for approximately 10 cycles. TCRdb ran MiXCR on the multiplex PCR reads and lists one entry per CDR3 protein. The table has 330,000 or so distinct CDR3 sequences, less than 70% seen once. Germline DNA was also extracted, and blood RNA was taken from unsorted whole blood. Treatment-naive at the time, the patients had chronic HBV infection. Study-wide results and limits: Tumor-adjacent and tumor-blood pairs showed less overlap than tumor region pairs. Comparison of CD4+ and CD8+ repertoires was precluded by bulk unsorted samples.

Sequenced sample: peripheral blood. This TCR derives from a man aged 40-55 years with primary liver carcinoma and hepatitis B virus infection. The chain has TRBV2 and TRBJ2-3; 11 nucleotides line up with TRBD2. DNA of the CDR3: TGTGCCAGCAGTGAACCTAGCGGGAGGTCGCAGTATTTT. Translated, it gives CASSEPSGRSQYF.